These 27 T cell receptor beta chains came from one sample sequenced in a study of HIV-infected patients and healthy controls. Reverse transcription used about 510 ng RNA and constant-region primers for alpha and beta. Alpha and beta chain libraries were made separately by chain-specific third strand synthesis with multiplexing indices. TCRdb itself ran the 5' RACE reads through MiXCR, one entry per CDR3 protein. The sample holds roughly 15,000 distinct CDR3 sequences; under 9.5% are singletons and the top ten take roughly 4.6%. No cell fractionation was done, so the repertoire covers all unsorted peripheral blood T cells. The sequencing sample was made of blood. These receptors all stem from an adult in good health.

This clonotype appeared many times. The chain carries TRBV12-3 or TRBV12-4 and TRBJ1-2, with D unclear. V lost 6 bases to trimming and J lost 0 bases, with 20 bases between them. There are 17 residues in the CDR3. The CDR3 protein is CASSPIGPLPANYGYTF. The CDR3 nucleotides are TGTGCCAGCAGCCCTATAGGACCCCTTCCGGCTAACTATGGCTACACCTTC.

This clonotype was seen many times. In DNA form, the CDR3 reads TGCAGCGTTGATGTTTTTGGGACTAGCGGGAGTAGTGGTTTTGAGACCCAGTACTTC. Amino acids: CSVDVFGTSGSSGFETQYF. V is TRBV29-1 and J is TRBJ2-5, with TRBD2 identical over 14 bases. CDR3 length: 19 residues. CDR1 SQVTM and CDR2 ANQGSEA come from the germline V gene. V dropped 3 bases and J dropped 5; count of bases not matched to a gene: 17.

There are many counts of this clonotype. The CDR3, as DNA: TGTGCCAGCAGTTACTCCAGGACAGGGTGGGGGAGAGATACGCAGTATTTT. Its translation: CASSYSRTGWGRDTQYF. The rearrangement joins TRBV6-5 to TRBJ2-3; TRBD1 matches at 8 bases. The CDR3 runs 17 residues. Germline V lookup: CDR1 MNHEY, CDR2 SVGAGI. V gave up 0 bases and J gave up 5 bases; unmatched junction bases: 10.

Ten or more counts support this clonotype. The chain joins TRBV12-3 or TRBV12-4 to TRBJ2-1; 13 bases agree with TRBD2. V trimming: 3 bases; J trimming: 9 bases; junction bases outside the gene matches: 8. This CDR3 spans 16 amino acids. The CDR3 DNA reads TGTGCCAGCAGTTTGGGACTAGCGGGATTAGGGGGTGAGCAGTTCTTC. Protein: CASSLGLAGLGGEQFF.

Many counts were recorded for this clonotype. The rearrangement links TRBV11-2 to TRBJ1-5, with unresolved D. The CDR3 length is 17 residues. V lost 1 base, J lost 1 base, and 14 bases lay in between. The germline CDR1 and CDR2 sequences are SGHAT and FQNNGV. Here the CDR3 reads CASSLGVSGRSNQPQHF. DNA of the CDR3: TGTGCCAGCAGCTTAGGAGTATCCGGACGAAGCAATCAGCCCCAGCATTTT. The full variable domain, in which reference TRBV11-2 and TRBJ1-5 provide the parts outside the CDR3, is EAGVAQSPRYKIIEKRQSVAFWCNPISGHATLYWYQQILGQGPKLLIQFQNNGVVDDSQLPKDRFSAERLKGVDSTLKIQPAKLEDSAVYLCASSLGVSGRSNQPQHFGDGTRLSIL.

This clonotype has a count of ten or more. This chain connects TRBV27 to TRBJ1-5; no clear D. CDR1 MNHEY and CDR2 SMNVEV come from the germline V gene (reference sequence). The CDR3 runs 13 residues. V was clipped by 4 bases and J by 0 bases, with 4 bases between them. The CDR3 loop reads CASSSNSNQPQHF. CDR3 coding DNA: TGTGCCAGCAGTTCCAATAGCAATCAGCCCCAGCATTTT.

This clonotype occurred many times. CDR3 protein: CAIRPLTTNTGELFF. CDR3 DNA: TGTGCCATTCGGCCCTTGACAACGAACACCGGGGAGCTGTTTTTT. The gene calls are TRBV10-3 and TRBJ2-2, with no clear D. The CDR3 totals 15 residues. CDR1 ENHRY and CDR2 SYGVKD come from the germline V gene. The germline V and J ends were trimmed by 9 bases and 0 bases, with 14 bases remaining between them.

By frequency in the sample, this clonotype is medium-sized (0.01 to 0.1%). The chain links TRBV7-3 to TRBJ2-7, with D uncertain. V lost 4 bases to trimming and J lost 5 bases, with 0 bases between them. Germline assignment: CDR1 SGHTA and CDR2 FQGTGA. The CDR3 consists of 9 residues. CDR3 nucleotides: TGTGCCAGCAGCTACGAGCAGTACGTC. This codes for CASSYEQYV.

J is TRBJ2-5 and V is TRBV5-1; 8 nucleotides align to TRBD2. This CDR3 is 14 amino acids long. Losses at the gene ends were 0 bases for V and 5 bases for J; bases not matched to a gene: 3. Germline V gene data show CDR1 as SGHRS and CDR2 as YFSETQ. CDR3 residues: CASSLVTGGETQYF. CDR3 DNA sequence: TGCGCCAGCAGCTTGGTCACGGGAGGGGAGACCCAGTACTTC.

By proportion, this clonotype is medium-sized. This chain uses TRBV5-6 with TRBJ2-1; 7 bases agree with TRBD2. J was trimmed by 14 bases and V by 0 bases; bases with no gene match: 8. From germline, CDR1 is SGHDT and CDR2 YYEEEE. This CDR3 comprises 13 residues. The CDR3 is CASSLGWREQEFF. CDR3 DNA: TGTGCCAGCAGCTTGGGATGGCGGGAGCAGGAGTTCTTC.

Sample share makes this clonotype medium-sized. The gene calls are TRBV20-1 and TRBJ2-7, with 11 bases lining up with TRBD2. Germline V gene sequence: CDR1 DFQATT, CDR2 SNEGSKA (reference sequence). The CDR3 runs to 14 residues. V shed 4 bases and J 4 bases; nucleotides not matched to a gene: 6. The CDR3 nucleotides are TGCAGTGCTACCCTTAGCGGGAGGGTTTACGAGCAGTACTTC. Amino acids: CSATLSGRVYEQYF.

There are many counts of this clonotype. The chain couples TRBV15 to TRBJ2-3; TRBD1 agrees at 8 bases. The junction had 9 bases not matched to a gene; V was cut back by 4 bases and J by 3 bases. CDR1 is LNHNV and CDR2 is YYDKDF in the germline V gene (reference sequence). The CDR3 length is 16 residues. The CDR3 spells CATSKDRGSGTDTQYF. Here the CDR3 DNA reads TGTGCCACCAGCAAAGACAGGGGCAGCGGGACAGATACGCAGTATTTT. Combining the CDR3 with reference TRBV15 and TRBJ2-3 gives the whole variable domain DAMVIQNPRYQVTQFGKPVTLSCSQTLNHNVMYWYQQKSSQAPKLLFHYYDKDFNNEADTPDNFQSRRPNTSFCFLDIRSPGLGDTAMYLCATSKDRGSGTDTQYFGPGTRLTVL.

This clonotype showed up many times. V and J are TRBV9 and TRBJ2-5; no definite D call. Trimming shortened V by 0 bases and J by 9 bases, and 12 bases separated the two germline ends. The germline CDR1 and CDR2 sequences are SGDLS and YYNGEE. This CDR3 contains 13 residues. CDR3 protein: CASSVGGSSAQYF. CDR3 DNA: TGTGCCAGCAGCGTAGGTGGCAGTTCGGCCCAGTACTTC.

This clonotype was counted many times. This chain joins TRBV3-1 and TRBJ1-1; D is unclear. V dropped 1 base and J dropped 7 bases, with 13 bases sitting between them. The CDR3 loop spans 14 amino acids. In germline, CDR1 is LGHDT, CDR2 YNNKEL (reference sequence). For the CDR3, the DNA is TGTGCCAGCAGCCAAGGGAGGGTTGTCAATGAAGCTTTCTTT. Its translation is CASSQGRVVNEAFF.

This clonotype was seen a handful of times. This rearrangement joins TRBV19 to TRBJ2-5; 11 nucleotides match TRBD2. V lost 4 bases to trimming and J lost 3 bases; unmatched junction nucleotides: 10. CDR1 is LNHDA, CDR2 SQIVND, per germline (reference sequence). The CDR3 spans 17 residues. As DNA, the CDR3 is TGTGCCAGTAGTACAGGGGAACTAGCGGGAGTGGAAGAGACCCAGTACTTC. Protein: CASSTGELAGVEETQYF.

This clonotype rates as medium-sized. CDR3 nucleotide sequence: TGTGCCAGCAGTTACGAGGGGGCGCGGTACGAGCAGTACTTC. The encoded protein is CASSYEGARYEQYF. J is TRBJ2-7 and V is TRBV2, with 7 bases fitting TRBD1. In germline, CDR1 is SNHLY, CDR2 FYNNEI. The CDR3 runs to 14 residues. Germline trimming cut 5 bases from V and 4 bases from J; bases unmatched to any gene: 8.

This clonotype has just a few counts. The chain is built from TRBV10-3 and TRBJ2-3, with 7 bases fitting TRBD1. Losses at the gene ends were 2 bases for V and 2 bases for J; bases not matched to a gene: 10. From germline, CDR1 is ENHRY and CDR2 SYGVKD. This CDR3 contains 17 residues. CDR3 loop: CAISEPQGILYTDTQYF. Here the CDR3 DNA reads TGTGCCATCAGTGAGCCACAGGGGATCCTCTACACAGATACGCAGTATTTT.

This clonotype is labeled medium-sized. The V call is TRBV3-1, the J call TRBJ1-2; D is unresolved. V lost 1 base to trimming and J lost 6 bases, with 12 bases between them. Looked up from germline, CDR1 is LGHDT and CDR2 is YNNKEL (reference sequence). The CDR3 spans 14 residues. Here the CDR3 DNA reads TGTGCCAGCAGCCAAGTTGGGGAGTTCGATGGCTACACCTTC. Its protein product is CASSQVGEFDGYTF.

There are a few counts of this clonotype. The chain carries TRBV12-3 or TRBV12-4 and TRBJ2-3; 8 bases are shared with TRBD1. V dropped 3 bases and J dropped 5; count of bases not matched to a gene: 4. This CDR3 is 14 amino acids long. The CDR3 here is CASSFGQGIDTQYF. The CDR3 region has the DNA TGTGCCAGCAGTTTTGGACAGGGAATAGATACGCAGTATTTT.

By its share, this clonotype is medium-sized. The V call is TRBV4-3, the J call TRBJ2-6; D gene unclear. V was pared by 6 bases and J by 4 bases, with 7 bases between. This CDR3 is 13 amino acids long. CDR1 and CDR2 from the germline V gene are LGHNA and YSLEER. The DNA of the CDR3 is TGCGCCAGCAGGCAGAAGGGGGCCAACGTCCTGACTTTC. Amino acids: CASRQKGANVLTF.

This clonotype is judged medium-sized. This chain joins TRBV6-1 and TRBJ2-1, with D hard to call. The CDR3 loop spans 15 amino acids. Germline assignment: CDR1 MNHNS and CDR2 SASEGT. V was shortened by 4 bases and J by 4 bases, with 14 bases between the two germline ends. The CDR3 nucleotides are TGTGCCAGCAGTGTTACTGGGGAACCGTACAATGAGCAGTTCTTC. This encodes CASSVTGEPYNEQFF.

This clonotype was observed many times. V and J are TRBV29-1 and TRBJ1-3; 9 nucleotides line up with TRBD1. Germline V gene data show CDR1 as SQVTM and CDR2 as ANQGSEA. This CDR3 region has 16 residues. With V trimmed by 4 bases and J by 2 bases, 9 bases remained unmatched. CDR3 residues: CSVVQGAGLTGNTIYF. CDR3 bases: TGCAGCGTTGTACAGGGGGCCGGGTTGACTGGAAACACCATATATTTT.

In regard to this clonotype: This could be a read error, since a much larger clone is one nucleotide away. The chain carries TRBV11-2 and TRBJ2-3; no clear D gene. The ends were cut back, 2 bases at V and 2 bases at J, with 2 bases in the middle. Germline V CDR1 and CDR2: SGHAT, FQNNGV. This CDR3 contains 12 residues. The DNA for the CDR3 is TGTGCCAGCAGCTTAAACACAGATACGCAGTATTTT. Translation gives CASSLNTDTQYF. Full variable domain (rest looked up from reference TRBV11-2 and TRBJ2-3): EAGVAQSPRYKIIEKRQSVAFWCNPISGHATLYWYQQILGQGPKLLIQFQNNGVVDDSQLPKDRFSAERLKGVDSTLKIQPAKLEDSAVYLCASSLNTDTQYFGPGTRLTVL.

This clonotype was counted at least ten times. This sequence joins TRBV21-1 and TRBJ2-7; TRBD1 is the table's D call and was not checked against the DNA. TRBV21-1 corresponds to a pseudogene. This CDR3 has 17 amino acids. The CDR3 is CASSKPSKGRGSYEQYV. The CDR3 DNA sequence: TGTGCCAGCAGCAAACCTTCGAAGGGGAGAGGCTCCTACGAGCAGTACGTC.

This clonotype is judged medium-sized. The V and J genes are TRBV29-1 and TRBJ1-5; D uncertain. The CDR3 is made up of 12 amino acids. Germline loops: CDR1 SQVTM, CDR2 ANQGSEA. V was pared by 4 bases and J by 7 bases, with 11 bases between. The DNA for the CDR3 is TGCAGCGTTGGTGCCGGGGAACAGCCCCAGCATTTT. This translates into CSVGAGEQPQHF.

In its sample, this clonotype was seen many times. The V gene is TRBV4-1, the J gene TRBJ2-7; tentative D call: TRBD2 (7 bases). The CDR3 totals 16 residues. The ends were cut back, 4 bases at V and 5 bases at J, with 21 bases in the middle. CDR1 is MGHRA and CDR2 is YSYEKL in the germline V gene. The CDR3 is CASSRWGGAQTDEQYF. For the CDR3, the DNA is TGCGCCAGCAGCCGCTGGGGGGGGGCCCAAACCGACGAGCAGTACTTC.

This clonotype was counted at least ten times. The rearrangement joins TRBV7-2 to TRBJ2-5, with D possibly TRBD2 on 6 matching bases. Germline CDR1 reads SGHTA; CDR2 reads FQGNSA. The CDR3 sequence is 14 residues long. Trimming shortened V by 3 bases and J by 7 bases, and 15 bases separated the two germline ends. The CDR3: CASSFTSGEWTQYF. The CDR3 DNA reads TGTGCCAGCAGCTTCACGTCGGGGGAGTGGACCCAGTACTTC.